This entry lists 5 T cell receptor beta chains sequenced from one sample in a study of response to subunit inactivated influenza vaccine. Via MiXCR, TCRdb re-called the RT-PCR reads, giving one row per CDR3 protein. This table has about 530,000 distinct CDR3 sequences, about 10% appearing once. The input for sequencing was PBMCs from blood, taken on the day of vaccination. These receptors were obtained from a man in his fifties or sixties who received an inactivated influenza vaccine.

The rearrangement uses TRBV12-3 or TRBV12-4 and TRBJ2-1; 7 nucleotides agree with TRBD2. The CDR3 consists of 16 residues. V was pared by 4 bases and J by 2 bases, with 8 bases of the junction left unmatched. CDR3 loop: CASSSYGRTAYNEQFF. CDR3 nucleotides: TGTGCCAGCAGTTCTTACGGGAGGACCGCCTACAATGAGCAGTTCTTC.

This clonotype showed up many times. The chain employs TRBV6-1 and TRBJ2-7, with D uncertain. Germline V lookup: CDR1 MNHNS, CDR2 SASEGT. The CDR3 is 13 amino acids. V dropped 1 base and J dropped 4 bases, with 8 bases sitting between them. CDR3 bases: TGTGCCAGCAGTGAAGGGCCGTCGTACGAGCAGTACTTC. Translated, it gives CASSEGPSYEQYF.

This chain uses TRBV5-1 with TRBJ1-5; 7 bases agree with TRBD1. Germline V gene lookup returns CDR1 SGHRS and CDR2 YFSETQ. V trimming: 4 bases; J trimming: 0 bases; junction bases outside the gene matches: 4. This CDR3 contains 15 residues. Written as DNA, the CDR3 is TGCGCCAGCAGCCCGGGACAGTATAGCAATCAGCCCCAGCATTTT. Translation: CASSPGQYSNQPQHF.

This clonotype was counted a few times. The chain carries TRBV12-3 or TRBV12-4 and TRBJ2-5; D is tentatively TRBD1 or TRBD2 (5 bases each). V lost 5 bases and J lost 2, with 12 bases in between. CDR3 length: 14 amino acids. In DNA form, the CDR3 reads TGTGCCAGCAGTCCCTGGGACCTACAAGAGACCCAGTACTTC. The encoded protein is CASSPWDLQETQYF.

This clonotype has ten or more counts. J is TRBJ2-7 and V is TRBV20-1; tentative D call: TRBD1 (6 bases). V was pared by 0 bases and J by 0 bases, with 12 bases between. Germline V gene sequence: CDR1 DFQATT, CDR2 SNEGSKA (reference sequence). This CDR3 is 15 amino acids long. As DNA, the CDR3 is TGCAGTGCTAGAGAATGGGGGACATCCTCCTACGAGCAGTACTTC. It encodes CSAREWGTSSYEQYF.